A selection of T cell receptor beta chains follows, all from one sample in a study of cytotoxic CD8 clonotypes in ibrutinib-treated CLL. Data came from immunoSEQ multiplex PCR; TCRdb stores just in-frame clones and leaves some out. The profile covers about 200,000 clones, with 72% appearing a single time and roughly 13% taken by the ten largest. The source material was PBMCs, sampled after 24 months of ibrutinib treatment. These receptors originate from a human donor with chronic lymphocytic leukemia. Both conserved end residues are part of each CDR3. The D gene is left open where the match is weak. The size field is filled for only some rows; it gives once, few, many or a size class.

>-|-|TRBV15|TRBJ2-4
CATSMQTGTQYF
TGTGCCACCAGCATGCAGACAGGAACCCAGTACTTC
>-|-|TRBV2|TRBJ1-1
CASSEITEAFF
TGTGCCAGCAGTGAAATTACTGAAGCTTTCTTT
>-|-|TRBV29-1|TRBJ1-1
CSADRQVNTEAFF
TGCAGCGCCGATAGACAGGTTAACACTGAAGCTTTCTTT
>-|-|TRBV5-4|TRBJ2-7
CASSQSNRGTEQYF
TGTGCCAGCAGCCAATCTAACCGAGGGACCGAGCAGTACTTC
>-|TRBD2|TRBV4-2|TRBJ2-5
CASSHPASGGPGQETQYF
TGTGCCAGCAGCCACCCGGCCAGCGGGGGCCCGGGTCAAGAGACCCAGTACTTC
>-|-|TRBV6-5|TRBJ1-1
CASFAGFMNTEAFF
TGTGCCAGCTTCGCGGGGTTCATGAACACTGAAGCTTTCTTT
>-|TRBD2|TRBV11-3|TRBJ2-1
CASSNSGSSYDEQFF
TGTGCCAGCAGCAATAGCGGGAGTTCCTACGATGAGCAGTTCTTC
>-|TRBD2|TRBV9|TRBJ2-3
CASSVEGVAGADTQYF
TGTGCCAGCAGCGTAGAGGGGGTAGCGGGAGCAGATACGCAGTATTTT
>once|-|TRBV13|TRBJ2-3
CASSLVSGSTDTQYF
TGTGCCAGCAGCTTAGTAAGTGGGAGCACAGATACGCAGTATTTT
>-|-|TRBV19|TRBJ2-2
CASSIGQGAGELFF
TGTGCCAGTAGTATTGGTCAGGGTGCCGGGGAGCTGTTTTTT
>-|TRBD1|TRBV28|TRBJ1-2
CASSLEGGMTYNYGYTF
TGTGCCAGCAGCCTCGAAGGGGGCATGACTTATAACTATGGCTACACCTTC
>few|TRBD1|TRBV27|TRBJ1-5
CASSGNRDRIGQPQHF
TGTGCCAGCAGTGGGAACCGGGACAGGATAGGTCAGCCCCAGCATTTT
>-|-|TRBV29-1|TRBJ2-7
CSVVFLWGEQYF
-
>-|TRBD2|TRBV28|TRBJ2-2
CASSLLAGGTGELFF
TGTGCCAGCAGTTTACTAGCGGGAGGTACCGGGGAGCTGTTTTTT
>-|-|TRBV6-6|TRBJ1-5
CASSYGDYSNQPQHF
TGTGCCAGCAGTTACGGGGATTATAGCAATCAGCCCCAGCATTTT
>-|-|TRBV27|TRBJ2-3
CASRVWELSTDTQYF
TGTGCCAGCAGGGTTTGGGAGTTGAGCACAGATACGCAGTATTTT
>-|TRBD2|TRBV7-9|TRBJ2-1
CASSLSGGRANEQFF
TGTGCCAGCAGCTTATCCGGCGGGAGGGCGAATGAGCAGTTCTTC
>few|-|TRBV4-1|TRBJ1-2
CASSPGGNYGYTF
TGCGCCAGCAGCCCTGGGGGAAACTATGGCTACACCTTC
>-|TRBD1|TRBV5-1|TRBJ1-2
CASSLEPGGVYGYTF
TGCGCCAGCAGCTTGGAACCAGGGGGCGTATATGGCTACACCTTC
>-|-|TRBV30|TRBJ2-7
CAWRQTTYEQYF
TGTGCCTGGAGACAGACAACCTACGAGCAGTACTTC
>few|-|TRBV14|TRBJ1-1
CASSQDHRGTEAFF
TGTGCCAGCAGCCAAGACCACAGAGGGACTGAAGCTTTCTTT
>-|-|TRBV11-2|TRBJ1-1
CASSYWGGEAFF
TGTGCCAGCAGCTACTGGGGGGGGGAAGCTTTCTTT
>-|TRBD1|TRBV6-6|TRBJ2-1
CASRLIDRVFF
TGTGCCAGCAGGCTTATCGACAGGGTATTCTTC
>few|-|TRBV6-6|TRBJ2-3
CASSYWGAGTDTQYF
TGTGCCAGCAGTTATTGGGGGGCGGGCACAGATACGCAGTATTTT
>-|TRBD1|TRBV27|TRBJ1-1
CASRAQGYTEAFF
TGTGCCAGCAGGGCACAGGGGTACACTGAAGCTTTCTTT
>-|-|TRBV2|TRBJ2-5
CASSRSNQETQYF
TGTGCCAGCAGTAGGTCCAATCAAGAGACCCAGTACTTC
>-|-|TRBV7-2|TRBJ2-2
CASSLVYGDTGELFF
TGTGCCAGCAGCTTAGTCTACGGAGACACCGGGGAGCTGTTTTTT
>-|-|TRBV6-4|TRBJ2-3
CASSRDLYTDTQYF
TGTGCCAGCAGTCGGGACTTATACACAGATACGCAGTATTTT
>-|TRBD2|TRBV29-1|TRBJ2-1
CSMQGLISYNEQFF
TGCAGCATGCAGGGACTAATCTCCTACAATGAGCAGTTCTTC
>once|-|TRBV5-6|TRBJ2-7
CASSSSSYEQYF
TGTGCCAGCAGCTCGAGCTCCTACGAGCAGTACTTC
>-|-|TRBV5-1|TRBJ2-1
CASSLDHYNEQFF
TGCGCCAGCAGCTTGGACCATTACAATGAGCAGTTCTTC
>-|TRBD1|TRBV7-9|TRBJ1-2
CASTGQGWLYGYTF
TGTGCCAGCACCGGACAGGGTTGGTTATACGGCTACACCTTC
>-|-|TRBV6-5|TRBJ2-3
CASSYGTDTQYF
TGTGCCAGCAGTTACGGCACAGATACGCAGTATTTT
>-|-|TRBV9|TRBJ2-3
CASSVVRGGTDTQYF
TGTGCCAGCAGCGTAGTTCGCGGGGGCACAGATACGCAGTATTTT
>few|-|TRBV28|TRBJ1-5
CAAKGFSNQPQHF
TGTGCCGCAAAGGGTTTTAGCAATCAGCCCCAGCATTTT
>-|-|TRBV11-2|TRBJ2-5
CASSLVRANQYQETQYF
TGTGCCAGCAGCTTAGTTCGGGCCAATCAGTACCAAGAGACCCAGTACTTC
>-|TRBD2|TRBV5-1|TRBJ2-2
CASSLDVFSGNGGELFF
TGCGCCAGCAGCTTGGATGTATTTAGCGGGAACGGCGGGGAGCTGTTTTTT
>-|-|TRBV30|TRBJ1-2
CAWSVGGGLYGYTF
TGTGCCTGGAGTGTAGGTGGAGGCCTCTATGGCTACACCTTC
>once|-|TRBV25-1|TRBJ2-7
CASSSPGRGTLEQYF
TGTGCCAGCAGTTCCCCGGGACGGGGCACCTTGGAGCAGTACTTC
>-|TRBD1|TRBV5-1|TRBJ1-1
CASKYSGGLNTEAFF
TGCGCCAGCAAATACTCAGGGGGCTTGAACACTGAAGCTTTCTTT
>-|TRBD1|TRBV6-1|TRBJ2-5
CASSETRTGGWETQYF
TGTGCCAGCAGTGAAACCCGGACAGGGGGATGGGAGACCCAGTACTTC
>-|-|TRBV25-1|TRBJ1-1
CASSEYNTEAFF
TGTGCCAGCAGTGAATACAACACTGAAGCTTTCTTT
>-|-|TRBV5-8|TRBJ2-7
CASSEGPSNYEQYF
TGTGCCAGCAGCGAAGGACCGAGTAACTACGAGCAGTACTTC
>few|TRBD2|TRBV7-2|TRBJ2-1
CASSLMPPGLAEDNEQFF
TGTGCCAGCAGCTTAATGCCCCCGGGACTAGCGGAGGACAATGAGCAGTTCTTC
>few|-|TRBV28|TRBJ1-2
CASSLEQENYGYTF
TGTGCCAGCAGTTTAGAACAGGAGAACTATGGCTACACCTTC
>-|-|TRBV19|TRBJ1-1
CASSIKSSNTEAFF
TGTGCCAGTAGTATAAAGAGTTCGAACACTGAAGCTTTCTTT
>many|-|TRBV5-5|TRBJ2-7
CASSQEYGPYEQYF
TGTGCCAGCAGCCAAGAGTACGGTCCCTACGAGCAGTACTTC
>-|-|TRBV19|TRBJ2-1
CASSTTRLLWEQFF
TGTGCCAGTAGTACCACAAGACTCCTTTGGGAGCAGTTCTTC
>-|-|TRBV7-2|TRBJ2-5
CASSRTPAIVQETQYF
TGTGCCAGCAGCCGGACCCCAGCTATTGTCCAAGAGACCCAGTACTTC
>once|TRBD2|TRBV6-4|TRBJ2-1
CASSDRLAGSNEQFF
TGTGCCAGCAGTGACCGGTTAGCGGGAAGCAATGAGCAGTTCTTC
>few|-|TRBV7-9|TRBJ2-3
CASSYDRFRPDPKSYF
TGTGCCAGCAGCTATGACCGCTTCAGACCGGACCCGAAAAGTTATTTT
>-|-|TRBV6-5|TRBJ1-1
CASSTRDNTEAFF
TGTGCCAGCAGTACACGGGACAACACTGAAGCTTTCTTT
>-|TRBD2|TRBV30|TRBJ2-1
CAWSATGSGRYNEQFF
TGTGCCTGGAGCGCCACGGGTAGCGGGAGGTACAATGAGCAGTTCTTC
>-|TRBD2|TRBV29-1|TRBJ2-1
CSVEDPGLVFSEQFF
TGCAGCGTTGAAGATCCGGGACTAGTGTTTTCTGAGCAGTTCTTC
>few|TRBD1|TRBV30|TRBJ1-2
CAWSGQGFFGYTF
TGTGCCTGGAGTGGACAGGGTTTCTTTGGCTACACCTTC
>-|-|TRBV6-6|TRBJ1-5
CASTNGEYSNQPQHF
TGTGCCAGCACTAACGGGGAATATAGCAATCAGCCCCAGCATTTT
>-|TRBD1|TRBV18|TRBJ2-7
CASSLLDRVSYEQYF
TGTGCCAGCTCATTATTGGACAGGGTTTCCTACGAGCAGTACTTC
>-|-|TRBV6-5|TRBJ2-1
CASSYGEYNEQFF
TGTGCCAGCAGTTACGGGGAGTACAATGAGCAGTTCTTC
>few|-|TRBV6-1|TRBJ1-5
CASSEAPAGLSNQPQHF
TGTGCCAGCAGTGAAGCCCCGGCAGGGTTAAGTAATCAGCCCCAGCATTTT